These 23 T cell receptor beta chains originate from one sample sequenced in a study of T cell repertoires in cytomegalovirus infection. Each CDR3 protein is one row after TCRdb ran MiXCR on the reads. This repertoire shows hundreds of thousands of distinct CDR3 sequences, around 11% found once; its top ten account for 10% to 13%. The sequenced material came from PBMCs. Every receptor here comes from a human donor in good health (CMV status not recorded). Some clones in this sample may be carry-over from other donors' samples.

This clonotype was observed a handful of times. The V call is TRBV5-1, the J call TRBJ1-1, with D maybe TRBD1 (5 bases). The CDR3 length is 14 residues. V was trimmed by 0 bases and J by 4 bases, leaving 10 bases between them. CDR1 and CDR2 from the germline V gene are SGHRS and YFSETQ. The CDR3 loop reads CASSLDATATEAFF. CDR3 coding DNA: TGCGCCAGCAGCTTGGACGCGACAGCCACTGAAGCTTTCTTT.

At least ten counts were recorded for this clonotype. V usage is TRBV5-6 and J usage is TRBJ2-2; D is uncertain. Germline assignment: CDR1 SGHDT and CDR2 YYEEEE. This CDR3 region has 16 residues. V was shortened by 3 bases and J by 1 base, with 13 bases between the two germline ends. For the CDR3, the DNA is TGTGCCAGCAGCTACCGGGCCTTGGGGAACACCGGGGAGCTGTTTTTT. Its protein is CASSYRALGNTGELFF.

This clonotype was counted only a few times. The rearrangement joins TRBV7-9 to TRBJ2-2; D not resolved. Germline V gives CDR1 SEHNR, CDR2 FQNEAQ (reference sequence). This CDR3 comprises 13 residues. Trimming took off 6 bases at V and 5 bases at J, with 10 bases between the two ends. CDR3 region: CASSASGTGELFF. The CDR3 nucleotides are TGTGCCAGCAGTGCGTCAGGTACCGGGGAGCTGTTTTTT.

This clonotype was detected ten times or more. V gene TRBV2 combines with J gene TRBJ1-4; D gene ambiguous. The V end was cut by 5 bases, the J end by 8 bases, with 3 bases between. The CDR3 has 10 amino acids. Looked up from germline, CDR1 is SNHLY and CDR2 is FYNNEI. The CDR3 DNA is TGTGCCAGCAGTCTGGAAAAACTGTTTTTT. It codes for CASSLEKLFF.

This clonotype was seen more than once but under ten times. This chain links TRBV20-1 with TRBJ2-3; perhaps TRBD2 as D (5 bases). CDR1 DFQATT and CDR2 SNEGSKA come from the germline V gene (reference sequence). V was pared by 0 bases and J by 2 bases, with 12 bases between. This CDR3 region has 15 residues. The CDR3 sequence is CSARDEGWYTDTQYF. DNA for the CDR3: TGCAGTGCTAGAGATGAGGGATGGTACACAGATACGCAGTATTTT.

This clonotype was observed many times. This chain uses TRBV6-4 with TRBJ2-3, with D maybe TRBD2 (5 bases). The germline V gene has CDR1 MRHNA and CDR2 SNTAGT. This CDR3 has 14 residues. V lost 2 bases to trimming and J lost 4 bases, with 10 bases between them. CDR3 DNA sequence: TGTGCCAGCAGTGACGATCCGGGATCAGATACGCAGTATTTT. This encodes CASSDDPGSDTQYF.

This clonotype has ten or more counts. J is TRBJ1-5 and V is TRBV12-5; perhaps TRBD1 as D (5 bases). CDR3 size: 16 residues. The V gene's germline CDR1 is LGHNT and CDR2 FRNRAP. V lost 1 base and J lost 4, with 14 bases in between. CDR3 DNA: TGTGCTAGTGGTTTGGGACAGCCGGGAGAGAATCAGCCCCAGCATTTT. Translating it yields CASGLGQPGENQPQHF.

This clonotype was observed many times. The V call is TRBV6-6, the J call TRBJ2-7, with D perhaps TRBD1 (6 bases). V lost 7 bases and J lost 4, with 11 bases in between. The CDR3 sequence is 12 residues long. CDR1 and CDR2 (germline): MNHNY, SVGAGI (reference sequence). The CDR3 region is CASTEQGYEQYF. For the CDR3, the DNA is TGTGCCAGCACTGAACAGGGATACGAGCAGTACTTC.

This clonotype came up a few times. The rearrangement uses TRBV5-8 and TRBJ1-2, with D uncertain. This CDR3 is 15 amino acids long. The V end was cut by 1 base, the J end by 8 bases, with 18 bases between. Germline V lookup: CDR1 SGHTS, CDR2 YDEGEE. CDR3 protein: CASSLYGGAEVGYTF. CDR3 in DNA: TGTGCCAGCAGCTTGTACGGAGGAGCAGAGGTCGGCTACACCTTC.

There are many counts of this clonotype. The chain combines TRBV5-4 with TRBJ2-2, with a possible D match to TRBD2 (5 bases). In germline, CDR1 is SGHNT, CDR2 YYREEE (reference sequence). V lost 2 bases and J 0 bases, leaving 8 bases between the germline ends. The CDR3 has 15 amino acids. The CDR3 reads CASSLAGANTGELFF. The DNA for the CDR3 is TGTGCCAGCAGCTTAGCCGGGGCGAACACCGGGGAGCTGTTTTTT.

Only a few counts were recorded for this clonotype. V is TRBV3-1 and J is TRBJ1-2; D not resolved. Germline V lookup: CDR1 LGHDT, CDR2 YNNKEL (reference sequence). The CDR3 runs to 13 residues. V lost 1 base and J 4 bases, leaving 7 bases between the germline ends. The CDR3 coding sequence is TGTGCCAGCAGCCAAGGGGGTATCTATGGCTACACCTTC. It yields the protein CASSQGGIYGYTF.

The table lists this clonotype with many counts. V and J are TRBV6-5 and TRBJ1-2, with TRBD1 matching over 7 bases. The CDR3 consists of 11 residues. Germline V gives CDR1 MNHEY, CDR2 SVGAGI. J was trimmed by 7 bases and V by 8 bases; bases with no gene match: 4. The DNA for the CDR3 is TGTGCCAGCCGACAGGGTTCTGGCTACACCTTC. Translation: CASRQGSGYTF.

This clonotype was detected ten times or more. A much bigger clone sits one base away, suggesting this may be a read error. This chain uses TRBV7-2 with TRBJ2-1, with D unclear. Trimming pared 3 bases from V and 9 bases from J, leaving 9 bases between. The CDR3 loop spans 12 amino acids. The V gene's germline CDR1 is SGHTA and CDR2 FQGNSA. The CDR3 sequence is CASSFEVGEQFF. The DNA of the CDR3 is TGTGCCAGCAGCTTCGAGGTAGGTGAGCAGTTCTTC.

The sample holds many counts of this clonotype. This sequence joins TRBV4-1 and TRBJ2-2, with 8 bases that match TRBD2. Germline-derived CDR1 and CDR2 are MGHRA and YSYEKL. This CDR3 region has 17 residues. J was trimmed by 6 bases and V by 1 base; bases with no gene match: 10. CDR3 protein: CASSQVFSGNQAGELFF. The DNA of the CDR3 is TGCGCCAGCAGCCAAGTGTTTAGCGGGAACCAAGCCGGGGAGCTGTTTTTT.

This clonotype was counted many times. V and J are TRBV7-9 and TRBJ1-1; D remains unclear. This CDR3 contains 13 residues. V lost 1 base and J 3 bases, leaving 6 bases between the germline ends. Germline CDR1 reads SEHNR; CDR2 reads FQNEAQ (reference sequence). CDR3 protein: CASSLVWDTEAFF. DNA for the CDR3: TGTGCCAGCAGCTTAGTGTGGGACACTGAAGCTTTCTTT.

The chain recombines TRBV3-1 with TRBJ2-5; D possibly corresponds to TRBD2 (5 bases). V was pared by 4 bases and J by 4 bases, with 16 bases between. The CDR3 totals 15 residues. Germline V gene lookup returns CDR1 LGHDT and CDR2 YNNKEL (reference sequence). DNA of the CDR3: TGTGCCAGCAGCCCAAGCACATCAGGAGGAGAGACCCAGTACTTC. Residues: CASSPSTSGGETQYF.

This clonotype has only a few counts. This chain joins TRBV19 and TRBJ2-6, with D perhaps matching TRBD1 or TRBD2 (6 bases each). Germline assignment: CDR1 LNHDA and CDR2 SQIVND (reference sequence). Trimming took off 5 bases at V and 0 bases at J, with 14 bases between the two ends. The CDR3 contains 17 residues. In DNA, the CDR3 is TGTGCCAGTAGTTCGGGGGCGGGACTCTCTGGGGCCAACGTCCTGACTTTC. This sequence encodes CASSSGAGLSGANVLTF.

This clonotype was counted ten times or more. V is TRBV20-1 and J is TRBJ2-5; the D gene is possibly TRBD1 (6 bases). V was trimmed by 6 bases and J by 0 bases, leaving 11 bases between them. Germline assignment: CDR1 DFQATT and CDR2 SNEGSKA (reference sequence). There are 13 residues in the CDR3. The CDR3 sequence is CSARTVYQETQYF. The DNA for the CDR3 is TGCAGTGCCAGGACAGTGTACCAAGAGACCCAGTACTTC.

V and J are TRBV2 and TRBJ2-3, with 11 bases identical to TRBD2. The germline V gene has CDR1 SNHLY and CDR2 FYNNEI. V lost 4 bases, J lost 6 bases, and 12 bases stayed unmatched. This CDR3 contains 17 residues. The chain's CDR3 is CASSVGLTSGDQDTQYF. The CDR3, as DNA: TGTGCCAGCAGTGTAGGGTTGACTAGCGGGGACCAGGATACGCAGTATTTT.

The V gene is TRBV5-1, the J gene TRBJ1-5; TRBD1 aligns across 9 bases. With V trimmed by 4 bases and J by 5 bases, 7 bases remained unmatched. The length of the CDR3 is 15 residues. Looked up from germline, CDR1 is SGHRS and CDR2 is YFSETQ. The CDR3 region has the DNA TGCGCCAGCAGCCCGGGACAGGGATCCTATCAGCCCCAGCATTTT. Amino acid sequence: CASSPGQGSYQPQHF.

On this clonotype itself: This may come from a read error, since a much larger clone is one base off. The V call is TRBV29-1, the J call TRBJ2-3; D gene ambiguous. The V end was cut by 3 bases, the J end by 2 bases, with 6 bases between. The CDR3 has 12 residues. The germline V gene has CDR1 SQVTM and CDR2 ANQGSEA. The chain's CDR3 is CSVEWVTDTQYF. CDR3 nucleotide sequence: TGCAGCGTTGAGTGGGTCACAGATACGCAGTATTTT.

V is TRBV5-4 and J is TRBJ2-1, with 11 bases that match TRBD2. The CDR3 length is 17 residues. Looked up from germline, CDR1 is SGHNT and CDR2 is YYREEE (reference sequence). V lost 5 bases to trimming and J lost 5 bases; unmatched junction nucleotides: 12. CDR3 amino acids: CASRTAGSGGAHNEQFF. The DNA of the CDR3 is TGTGCCAGCAGAACGGCTGGTAGCGGGGGGGCACACAATGAGCAGTTCTTC. Looking up the rest from reference TRBV5-4 and TRBJ2-1 gives the full variable domain: ETGVTQSPTHLIKTRGQQVTLRCSSQSGHNTVSWYQQALGQGPQFIFQYYREEENGRGNFPPRFSGLQFPNYSSELNVNALELDDSALYLCASRTAGSGGAHNEQFFGPGTRLTVL.

At least ten counts were recorded for this clonotype. CDR3 nucleotide sequence: TGTGCCAGCAGCGTAGCGCTAGCGACGAGAACAGATACGCAGTATTTT. It yields the protein CASSVALATRTDTQYF. The gene calls are TRBV9 and TRBJ2-3; TRBD2 is a possible D gene (6 bases). The CDR3 length is 16 residues. Trimming shortened V by 0 bases and J by 3 bases, and 14 bases separated the two germline ends. Germline loops: CDR1 SGDLS, CDR2 YYNGEE.